Below, one T cell receptor (beta chain) is given with its context. As yet, its antigen is unknown. Profiled with immunoSEQ multiplex PCR; TCRdb holds only in-frame clones, not every one. The sample lists about 92,000 clones, around 88% occurring once. The entry originates in a study of T cell responses to AZD1222 COVID-19 vaccine. The CDR3 is 16 amino acids. V dropped 1 base and J dropped 5; count of bases not matched to a gene: 8. Germline CDR1 and CDR2: SQVTM and ANQGSEA. Broader study findings: At baseline, just a handful of AZD1222 recipients tested seropositive. A reported finding is that nearly half of spike-specific TCRs target unmutated variant regions. Among the donors, most were white British and more were female, and clonal diversity was possibly underestimated.

The origin of this receptor is an adult in good health. The chain employs TRBV29-1 and TRBJ2-2; 9 bases map to TRBD2. The sample here was peripheral blood, taken on day 0 of MenACWY control vaccination. In DNA form, the CDR3 reads TGCAGCGTTGAAGCCGAGACTAGCGGAGAGACCGGGGAGCTGTTTTTT. Translation gives CSVEAETSGETGELFF.